This TCR beta chain was observed in a study of Ad26.COV2.S vaccination and SARS-CoV-2 variants. Study information: In the study, Ad26.COV2.S was injected intramuscularly once, or twice 56 days apart. Findings of the study overall: It was reported that spike-specific CD8+ and CD4+ T cell responses were substantially broad after vaccination.

For this clone: What it recognizes is unknown.

This CDR3 has 13 amino acids. V lost 7 bases, J lost 1 base, and 3 bases stayed unmatched. Germline loops: CDR1 GTSNPN, CDR2 SVGIG (reference sequence). Repertoires were generated with immunoSEQ multiplex PCR, while TCRdb's copy carries only in-frame clones and drops some. There are 290,000 or so clones in the sample; around 87% occur only once, and over 2.5% lies in the top ten. Described treatment: some 19 received Ad26.COV2.S at low or high dose, single or two shots; about five received placebo; per-sample allocation not given. Sampling was done on day 63 after the first vaccine or placebo injection. An adult donor aged 18-55 years was enrolled in Boston.

This specimen consisted of peripheral blood, obtained in a trial of Ad26.COV2.S vaccine versus placebo. This TCR came from a person between 18 and 65 years old who received the Ad26.COV2.S COVID-19 vaccine or a placebo. The V call is TRBV30, the J call TRBJ2-5; 10 bases fit TRBD2. Here the CDR3 DNA reads TGTGCCTCCACTAGCGGGGTCCAAGAGACCCAGTACTTC. The encoded protein is CASTSGVQETQYF.